The T cell receptor beta chain under discussion was sequenced for a study of T cells in women clearing cervical HPV infection. Germline CDR1 reads GTSNPN; CDR2 reads SVGIG (reference sequence). The CDR3 loop spans 12 amino acids. The V end was cut by 1 base, the J end by 5 bases, with 9 bases between. Libraries were prepared by immunoSEQ multiplex PCR; TCRdb keeps only in-frame clonotypes and omits some of them. Its table records 40,000 or so clones. With regard to this clone: The CDR3 end lies 3 residues beyond the end of the read and is filled in from the germline J gene.

This clonotype was sampled from a woman aged 18 to 75 with a cervical HPV16 infection that either progressed to CIN3+ or cleared (not recorded which). The sequenced material came from blood buffy coat. The V and J genes are TRBV30 and TRBJ2-7, with D possibly being TRBD1 (6 bases). The CDR3 is CAWSAQGNEQYF. The part of the CDR3 DNA that was read is TGTGCCTGGAGTGCACAGGGAAACGAG.